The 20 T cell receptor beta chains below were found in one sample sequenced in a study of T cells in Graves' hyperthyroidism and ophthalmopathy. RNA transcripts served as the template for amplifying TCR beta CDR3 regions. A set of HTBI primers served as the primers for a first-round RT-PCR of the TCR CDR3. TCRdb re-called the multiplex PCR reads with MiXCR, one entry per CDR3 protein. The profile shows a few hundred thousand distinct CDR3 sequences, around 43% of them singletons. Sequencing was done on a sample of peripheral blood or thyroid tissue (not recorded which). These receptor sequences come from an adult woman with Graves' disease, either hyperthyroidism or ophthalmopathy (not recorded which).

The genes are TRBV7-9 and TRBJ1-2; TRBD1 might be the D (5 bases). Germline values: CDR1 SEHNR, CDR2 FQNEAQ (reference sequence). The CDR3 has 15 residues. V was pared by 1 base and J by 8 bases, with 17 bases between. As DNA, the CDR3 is TGTGCCAGCAGCTTAGTGCTTGCCGTATGGGGCGGCTACACCTTC. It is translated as CASSLVLAVWGGYTF.

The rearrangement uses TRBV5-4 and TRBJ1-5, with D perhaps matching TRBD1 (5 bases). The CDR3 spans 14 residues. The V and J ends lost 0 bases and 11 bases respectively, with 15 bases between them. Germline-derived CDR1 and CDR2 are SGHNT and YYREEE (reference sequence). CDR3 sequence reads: CASSLVSYQGSQHF. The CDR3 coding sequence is TGTGCCAGCAGCTTGGTCAGTTACCAGGGCTCCCAGCATTTT.

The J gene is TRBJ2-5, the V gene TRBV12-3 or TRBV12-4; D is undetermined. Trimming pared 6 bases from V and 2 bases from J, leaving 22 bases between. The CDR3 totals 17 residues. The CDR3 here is CASSSALGQTDQETQYF. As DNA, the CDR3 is TGTGCCAGCAGCTCCGCCTTGGGCCAAACGGATCAAGAGACCCAGTACTTC.

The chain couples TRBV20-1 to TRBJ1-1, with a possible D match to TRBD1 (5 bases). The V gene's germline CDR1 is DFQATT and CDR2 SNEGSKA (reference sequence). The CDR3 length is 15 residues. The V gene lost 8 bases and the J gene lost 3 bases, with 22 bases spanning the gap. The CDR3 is CSYAARDGPYTEAFF. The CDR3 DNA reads TGCAGTTACGCGGCCAGGGACGGACCGTACACTGAAGCTTTCTTT.

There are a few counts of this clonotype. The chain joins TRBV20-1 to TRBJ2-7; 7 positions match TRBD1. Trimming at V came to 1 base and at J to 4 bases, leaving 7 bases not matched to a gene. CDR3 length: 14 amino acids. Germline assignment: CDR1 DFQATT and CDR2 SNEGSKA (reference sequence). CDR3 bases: TGCAGTGCTAGAGGTGCAGGGGGTGGATACGAGCAGTACTTC. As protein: CSARGAGGGYEQYF.

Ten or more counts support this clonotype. CDR3 sequence reads: CASSPGLGQYF. The CDR3 DNA is TGTGCCAGCAGCCCTGGGTTGGGGCAGTACTTC. The genes are TRBV7-8 and TRBJ2-7; the D is unclear. This CDR3 has 11 amino acids. Per the germline V gene, CDR1 is SGHVS and CDR2 is FQNEAQ. Trimming took off 5 bases at V and 9 bases at J, with 11 bases between the two ends.

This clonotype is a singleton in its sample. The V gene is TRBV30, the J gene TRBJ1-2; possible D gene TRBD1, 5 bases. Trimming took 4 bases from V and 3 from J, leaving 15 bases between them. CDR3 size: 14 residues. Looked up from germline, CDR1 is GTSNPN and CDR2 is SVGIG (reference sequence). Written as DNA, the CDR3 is TGTGCCTGGATCAACAAGGGGTTAGACTATGGCTACACCTTC. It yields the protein CAWINKGLDYGYTF.

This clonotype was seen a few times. Here the CDR3 reads CASRKQGGDEKLFF. The CDR3, as DNA: TGTGCCAGCAGAAAACAGGGGGGGGATGAAAAACTGTTTTTT. The J gene is TRBJ1-4, the V gene TRBV6-5; TRBD1 agrees at 8 bases. Germline CDR1 is MNHEY and CDR2 is SVGAGI. This CDR3 spans 14 amino acids. Trimming removed 6 bases from V and 6 bases from J; junction bases left unmatched: 6.

CDR3 coding DNA: TGTGCCTGGAGTTGGGGGGGCGGGAACACCGGGGAGCTGTTTTTT. This gives the protein CAWSWGGGNTGELFF. The V call is TRBV30, the J call TRBJ2-2, with D possibly being TRBD2 (7 bases). The CDR3 is 15 residues long. Trimming stripped 2 bases from V and 1 base from J, with 11 bases between. Germline assignment: CDR1 GTSNPN and CDR2 SVGIG (reference sequence).

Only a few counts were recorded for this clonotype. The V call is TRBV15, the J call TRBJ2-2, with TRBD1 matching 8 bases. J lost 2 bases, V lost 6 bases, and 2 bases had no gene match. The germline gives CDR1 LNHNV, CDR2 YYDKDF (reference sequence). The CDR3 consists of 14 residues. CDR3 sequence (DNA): TGTGCCACCAGGGGGACAGGAAACACCGGGGAGCTGTTTTTT. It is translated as CATRGTGNTGELFF.

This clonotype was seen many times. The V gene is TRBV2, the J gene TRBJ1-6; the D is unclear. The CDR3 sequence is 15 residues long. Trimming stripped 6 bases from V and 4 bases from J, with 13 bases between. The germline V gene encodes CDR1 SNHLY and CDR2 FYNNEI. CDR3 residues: CASSIDITYNSPLHF. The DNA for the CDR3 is TGTGCCAGCAGCATCGACATAACGTATAATTCACCCCTCCACTTT. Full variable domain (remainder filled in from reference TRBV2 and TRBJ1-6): EPEVTQTPSHQVTQMGQEVILRCVPISNHLYFYWYRQILGQKVEFLVSFYNNEISEKSEIFDDQFSVERPDGSNFTLKIRSTKLEDSAMYFCASSIDITYNSPLHFGNGTRLTVT.

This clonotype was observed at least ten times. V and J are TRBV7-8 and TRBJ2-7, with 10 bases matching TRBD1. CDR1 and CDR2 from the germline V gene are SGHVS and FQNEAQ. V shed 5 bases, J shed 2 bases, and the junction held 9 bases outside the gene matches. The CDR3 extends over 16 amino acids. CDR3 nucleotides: TGTGCCAGCAGCCGACAGGGGGCGGTTGGAACCTACGAGCAGTACTTC. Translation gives CASSRQGAVGTYEQYF.

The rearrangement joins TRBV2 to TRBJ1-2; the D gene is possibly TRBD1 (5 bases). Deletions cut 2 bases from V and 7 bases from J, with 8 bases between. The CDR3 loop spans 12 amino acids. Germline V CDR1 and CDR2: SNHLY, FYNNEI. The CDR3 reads CASSEQGFGYTF. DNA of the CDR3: TGTGCCAGCAGTGAACAGGGTTTTGGCTACACCTTC.

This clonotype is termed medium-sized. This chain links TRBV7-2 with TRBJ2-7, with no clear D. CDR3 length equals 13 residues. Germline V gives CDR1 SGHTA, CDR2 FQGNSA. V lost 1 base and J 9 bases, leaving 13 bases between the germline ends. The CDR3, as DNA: TGTGCCAGCAGCTTAGAGGCAAATCAGTGGCAGTACTTC. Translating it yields CASSLEANQWQYF. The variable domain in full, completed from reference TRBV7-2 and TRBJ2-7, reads GAGVSQSPSNKVTEKGKDVELRCDPISGHTALYWYRQSLGQGLEFLIYFQGNSAPDKSGLPSDRFSAERTGGSVSTLTIQRTQQEDSAVYLCASSLEANQWQYFGPGTRLTVT.

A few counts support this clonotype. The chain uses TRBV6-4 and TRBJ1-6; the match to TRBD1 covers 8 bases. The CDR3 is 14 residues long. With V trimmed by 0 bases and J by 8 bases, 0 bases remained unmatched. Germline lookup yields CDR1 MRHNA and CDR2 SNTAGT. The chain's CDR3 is CASSDSDRDSPLHF. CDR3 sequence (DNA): TGTGCCAGCAGTGACTCGGACAGGGATTCACCCCTCCACTTT.

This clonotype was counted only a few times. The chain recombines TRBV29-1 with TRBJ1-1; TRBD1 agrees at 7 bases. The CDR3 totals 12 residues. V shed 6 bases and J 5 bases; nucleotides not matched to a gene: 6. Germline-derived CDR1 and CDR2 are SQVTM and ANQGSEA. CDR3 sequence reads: CSVRQGGTEAFF. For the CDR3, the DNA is TGCAGCGTAAGGCAGGGGGGAACTGAAGCTTTCTTT.

The CDR3 DNA sequence: TGTGCCAGCAGTGAAGCGTACCCTAATGAAAAACTGTTTTTT. Translating gives CASSEAYPNEKLFF. The chain is built from TRBV6-1 and TRBJ1-4, with D uncertain. The CDR3 runs 14 residues. Deletions cut 0 bases from V and 3 bases from J, with 5 bases between. CDR1 MNHNS and CDR2 SASEGT come from the germline V gene.

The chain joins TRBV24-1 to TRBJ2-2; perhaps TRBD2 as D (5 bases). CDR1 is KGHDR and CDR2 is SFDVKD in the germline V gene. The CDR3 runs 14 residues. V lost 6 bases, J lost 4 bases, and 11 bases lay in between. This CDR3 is CATSIGVPTGELFF. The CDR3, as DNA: TGTGCCACCAGTATCGGGGTCCCCACCGGGGAGCTGTTTTTT.

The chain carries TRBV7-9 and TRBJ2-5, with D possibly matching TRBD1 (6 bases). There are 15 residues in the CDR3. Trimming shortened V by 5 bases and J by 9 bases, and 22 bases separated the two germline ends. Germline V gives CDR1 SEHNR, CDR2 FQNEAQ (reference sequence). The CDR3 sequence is CASSPTGTPDQPQYF. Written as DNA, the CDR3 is TGTGCCAGCAGCCCAACCGGGACACCCGATCAGCCCCAGTACTTC. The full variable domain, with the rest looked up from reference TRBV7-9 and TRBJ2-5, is DTGVSQNPRHKITKRGQNVTFRCDPISEHNRLYWYRQTLGQGPEFLTYFQNEAQLEKSRLLSDRFSAERPKGSFSTLEIQRTEQGDSAMYLCASSPTGTPDQPQYFGPGTRLLVL.

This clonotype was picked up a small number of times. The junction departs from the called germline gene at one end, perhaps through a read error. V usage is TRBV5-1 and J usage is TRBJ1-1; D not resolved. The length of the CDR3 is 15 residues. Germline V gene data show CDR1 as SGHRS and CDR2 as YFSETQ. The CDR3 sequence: CASSSPGGSNTEAFF. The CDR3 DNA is TGTGCCAGCAGCTCCCCGGGAGGTTCGAACACTGAAGCTTTCTTT.